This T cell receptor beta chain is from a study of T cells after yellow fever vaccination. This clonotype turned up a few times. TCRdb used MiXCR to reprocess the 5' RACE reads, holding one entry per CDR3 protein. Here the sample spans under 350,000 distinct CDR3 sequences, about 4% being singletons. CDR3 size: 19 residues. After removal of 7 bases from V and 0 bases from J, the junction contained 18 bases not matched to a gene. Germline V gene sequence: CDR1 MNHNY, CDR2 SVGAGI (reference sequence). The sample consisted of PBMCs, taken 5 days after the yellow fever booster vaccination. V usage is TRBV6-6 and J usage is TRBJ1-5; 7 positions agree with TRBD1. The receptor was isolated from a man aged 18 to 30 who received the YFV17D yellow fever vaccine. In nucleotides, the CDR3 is TGTGCCAGCACCCCGGGGGTAGGGGGCGCATTTTTTAGCAATCAGCCCCAGCATTTT. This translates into CASTPGVGGAFFSNQPQHF.